The 2 T cell receptor beta chains given below trace back to one sample, sequenced in a study of blood T cell repertoires in COVID-19. TCRdb's copy holds only in-frame clones and misses some; the assay was immunoSEQ multiplex PCR. The top ten clones hold 9.8% of a sample with about 180,000 clones, approximately 86% of them seen once. Sequencing was done on a sample of peripheral blood. All receptors come from a woman older than 75 with acute or convalescent COVID-19.

A single count supports this clone. The CDR3 DNA reads as TGTGCCTGGAGTACAGGGATGAACACTGAAGCTTTCTTT. The encoded protein is CAWSTGMNTEAFF. This chain connects TRBV30 to TRBJ1-1, with TRBD1 as a possible D gene (6 bases). The CDR3 has 13 amino acids. Trimming pared 2 bases from V and 0 bases from J, leaving 7 bases between. Germline values: CDR1 GTSNPN, CDR2 SVGIG (reference sequence).

The chain has TRBV2 and TRBJ2-7; 7 nucleotides align to TRBD1. In germline, CDR1 is SNHLY, CDR2 FYNNEI. This CDR3 spans 12 amino acids. Trimming removed 6 bases from V and 6 bases from J; junction bases left unmatched: 5. CDR3 region: CASRGDSLEQYF. CDR3 DNA: TGTGCCAGCAGGGGGGACAGCCTCGAGCAGTACTTC.